Shown below are 25 T cell receptor beta chains from a single sample sequenced in a study of shared clonotypes between healthy human individuals (TCRdb year 2020). For the CD8 naive samples, CD45RO-negative cells were positively selected for CCR7, yielding a CD45RA+CCR7+ population from which TemRA cells were excluded. Receptor libraries were prepared by the immunoSEQ multiplex PCR assay. TCRdb provides this immuneACCESS table in a form limited to in-frame rearrangements. Some clones are lacking; in checked studies, under half of them reflect an unresolved V gene, and why the rest are absent is not known. The sample yields 800,000 or so clones; about 97% were counted once. The ten largest clones add up to 0.2% to 0.25% of the sample. The specimen was naive CD8+ T cells sorted from blood. Explained via the paper, the cell subset or site label denotes: CD45RA+CCR7+. The receptors here all came from a man aged 25-45 years in good health.

This rearrangement joins TRBV11-3 to TRBJ2-5; 10 bases fit TRBD2. The V gene end was trimmed by 5 bases and the J gene end by 1 base; junction bases not matched to a gene: 10. This CDR3 contains 17 residues. Germline assignment: CDR1 SGHNT and CDR2 YENEEA. The CDR3 loop is CASSPGGLAGVQETQYF. CDR3 bases: TGTGCCAGCAGCCCTGGGGGTCTAGCGGGAGTCCAAGAGACCCAGTACTTC.

Only one count was recorded for this clone. V and J are TRBV5-1 and TRBJ2-1; 10 bases match TRBD2. Germline V gene data show CDR1 as SGHRS and CDR2 as YFSETQ. The CDR3 is 15 residues long. V trimming: 3 bases; J trimming: 8 bases; junction bases outside the gene matches: 8. In DNA, the CDR3 is TGCGCCAGCAGCTGGATAGCGGGAGGTCTCGATGAGCAGTTCTTC. Translating gives CASSWIAGGLDEQFF.

The chain combines TRBV19 with TRBJ1-5; 8 bases agree with TRBD1. The CDR3 is made up of 17 amino acids. From germline, CDR1 is LNHDA and CDR2 SQIVND (reference sequence). The trim removed 5 bases at V and 2 bases at J, leaving 11 bases unmatched. Here the CDR3 reads CASSPRQGTAGNQPQHF. The CDR3 DNA reads TGTGCCAGTAGTCCCCGACAGGGGACAGCGGGCAATCAGCCCCAGCATTTT.

This clone was picked up one time. This chain links TRBV27 with TRBJ2-2; 7 nucleotides align to TRBD2. V dropped 7 bases and J dropped 6; count of bases not matched to a gene: 8. This CDR3 is built from 14 residues. Per the germline V gene, CDR1 is MNHEY and CDR2 is SMNVEV (reference sequence). CDR3 residues: CASTLLGRAGELFF. In DNA form, the CDR3 reads TGTGCCAGCACCCTTTTAGGGAGGGCCGGGGAGCTGTTTTTT.

The rearrangement uses TRBV11-2 and TRBJ2-7; the match to TRBD2 covers 7 bases. Germline V CDR1 and CDR2: SGHAT, FQNNGV. This CDR3 region has 17 residues. Trimming at V came to 2 bases and at J to 2 bases, leaving 12 bases not matched to a gene. In nucleotides, the CDR3 is TGTGCCAGCAGCTTATATGCGGGAGAGTCACCAGCCTACGAGCAGTACTTC. Translated: CASSLYAGESPAYEQYF.

The V call is TRBV27, the J call TRBJ2-7; D is uncertain. The CDR3 has 15 residues. The V and J ends lost 3 bases and 3 bases respectively, with 15 bases between them. The germline CDR1 and CDR2 sequences are MNHEY and SMNVEV (reference sequence). The CDR3 nucleotides read TGTGCCAGCAGTTTGTTCGTAGCCCAAATCTACGAGCAGTACTTC. It encodes CASSLFVAQIYEQYF.

In its sample, this clone was seen once. The chain couples TRBV29-1 to TRBJ2-7; TRBD2 matches at 14 bases. In germline, CDR1 is SQVTM, CDR2 ANQGSEA. V dropped 2 bases and J dropped 6; count of bases not matched to a gene: 3. This CDR3 contains 14 residues. The CDR3 sequence is CSVERGLAGAEQYF. Here the CDR3 DNA reads TGCAGCGTTGAACGGGGACTAGCGGGAGCCGAGCAGTACTTC.

The rearrangement uses TRBV18 and TRBJ1-5; D perhaps matches TRBD1 (5 bases). The germline gives CDR1 KGHSH, CDR2 LQKENI. The CDR3 runs 16 residues. Trimming shortened V by 2 bases and J by 1 base, and 12 bases separated the two germline ends. DNA for the CDR3: TGTGCCAGCTCACCAACAGGACCGTTAAGCAATCAGCCCCAGCATTTT. Protein sequence: CASSPTGPLSNQPQHF.

V gene TRBV7-9 combines with J gene TRBJ1-1; D may be TRBD1 (5 bases). Germline CDR1 and CDR2: SEHNR and FQNEAQ (reference sequence). This CDR3 contains 15 residues. The germline V and J ends were trimmed by 5 bases and 1 base, with 14 bases remaining between them. CDR3 bases: TGTGCCAGCAGCCCCACCTGGGGGGAGAACACTGAAGCTTTCTTT. Translated, it gives CASSPTWGENTEAFF.

About this clone: The sample has other DNA sequences that encode this CDR3 too. This chain connects TRBV20-1 to TRBJ2-7; D unclear. The CDR3 runs to 11 residues. In germline, CDR1 is DFQATT, CDR2 SNEGSKA (reference sequence). Between the trimmed V and J ends, which lost 1 base and 3 bases, there was a span of 4 bases. The CDR3 DNA reads TGCAGTGCTAGAGTAAGCTACGAGCAGTACTTC. The encoded protein is CSARVSYEQYF.

To note about this clone: A junction boundary mismatches the germline segment, possibly from a read error. The chain uses TRBV7-9 and TRBJ2-7, with a possible D match to TRBD2 (6 bases). Germline CDR1 is SEHNR and CDR2 is FQNEAQ (reference sequence). The CDR3 runs to 11 residues. CDR3 bases: TGTGCCAGCAGCCTAGCGTTCGAGCAGTACTTC. Translating it yields CASSLAFEQYF.

The chain uses TRBV16 and TRBJ1-1; 7 bases line up with TRBD1. Germline-derived CDR1 and CDR2 are KGHSY and FQNENV. V dropped 0 bases and J dropped 10; count of bases not matched to a gene: 8. The CDR3 sequence is 14 residues long. The CDR3, as DNA: TGTGCCAGCAGCCAATCCGAAACAGGGGACCCAGCTTTCTTT. This sequence encodes CASSQSETGDPAFF. The whole variable domain, filled in from reference TRBV16 and TRBJ1-1, reads GEEVAQTPKHLVRGEGQKAKLYCAPIKGHSYVFWYQQVLKNEFKFLISFQNENVFDETGMPKERFSAKCLPNSPCSLEIQATKLEDSAVYFCASSQSETGDPAFFGQGTRLTVV.

V and J are TRBV7-6 and TRBJ1-5, with 7 bases lining up with TRBD1. The CDR3 consists of 18 residues. The germline CDR1 and CDR2 sequences are SGHVS and FNYEAQ. V dropped 0 bases and J dropped 0; count of bases not matched to a gene: 8. The CDR3 protein is CASSLALGGQYSNQPQHF. The CDR3, as DNA: TGTGCCAGCAGCTTAGCTCTAGGGGGCCAATATAGCAATCAGCCCCAGCATTTT.

The rearrangement links TRBV6-1 to TRBJ2-5; a possible D gene is TRBD1 (5 bases). The V end lost 7 bases, the J end lost 2 bases, and 17 bases lay between the germline ends. The CDR3 sequence is 15 residues long. Germline CDR1 reads MNHNS; CDR2 reads SASEGT. CDR3 loop: CASTEWSRVQETQYF. CDR3 DNA: TGTGCCAGCACCGAATGGTCCAGGGTGCAAGAGACCCAGTACTTC.

This clone was counted once. Other nucleotide sequences in the sample specify the same CDR3. The J gene is TRBJ1-1, the V gene TRBV20-1; D uncertain. The germline V gene encodes CDR1 DFQATT and CDR2 SNEGSKA (reference sequence). The CDR3 consists of 10 residues. Trimming shortened V by 6 bases and J by 4 bases, and 6 bases separated the two germline ends. The CDR3 protein is CSARSTEAFF. For the CDR3, the DNA is TGCAGTGCGCGGAGCACTGAAGCTTTCTTT.

On this clone: Distinct nucleotide sequences in the sample also encode this CDR3. The J gene is TRBJ2-3, the V gene TRBV5-1; 10 positions match TRBD1. Germline CDR1 and CDR2: SGHRS and YFSETQ. The V gene end was trimmed by 3 bases and the J gene end by 4 bases; junction bases not matched to a gene: 2. The CDR3 contains 14 residues. The CDR3: CASSSGQGADTQYF. CDR3 sequence (DNA): TGCGCCAGCAGCTCCGGACAGGGGGCAGATACGCAGTATTTT.

CDR3 in DNA: TGTGCCAGTAGTATATTTGCTAGCGCGGATTACGAGCAGTACTTC. Its translation: CASSIFASADYEQYF. The genes are TRBV19 and TRBJ2-7; weak D call: TRBD2 (6 bases). The CDR3 is 15 amino acids. V was clipped by 2 bases and J by 4 bases, with 15 bases between them. The V gene's germline CDR1 is LNHDA and CDR2 SQIVND (reference sequence).

The V and J genes are TRBV5-5 and TRBJ2-1, with a possible D match to TRBD2 (5 bases). CDR3 length: 17 residues. Trimming removed 5 bases at V and 0 bases at J, with 18 bases between. Looked up from germline, CDR1 is SGHKS and CDR2 is YYEKEE (reference sequence). CDR3 region: CASSSDRATSSYNEQFF. The CDR3 nucleotides are TGTGCCAGCAGTTCCGACCGGGCCACTAGCTCCTACAATGAGCAGTTCTTC. Using reference TRBV5-5 and TRBJ2-1 for the parts outside the CDR3, the full variable domain is DAGVTQSPTHLIKTRGQQVTLRCSPISGHKSVSWYQQVLGQGPQFIFQYYEKEERGRGNFPDRFSARQFPNYSSELNVNALLLGDSALYLCASSSDRATSSYNEQFFGPGTRLTVL.

Turning to this clone: Other DNA sequences in this sample translate to the same CDR3. The genes are TRBV6-5 and TRBJ2-7; D ambiguous. Germline V lookup: CDR1 MNHEY, CDR2 SVGAGI. V was pared by 2 bases and J by 2 bases, with 1 base between. The CDR3 spans 11 residues. The CDR3, as DNA: TGTGCCAGCAGTTACGCCTACGAGCAGTACTTC. Encoded protein: CASSYAYEQYF.

This rearrangement joins TRBV14 to TRBJ1-2; D remains unclear. Trimming left V 4 bases short and J 6 bases short, with 12 bases between. CDR1 is SGHDN, CDR2 FVKESK, per germline. The CDR3 contains 13 residues. The CDR3 region has the DNA TGTGCCAGCAGCCCGTTTTCGGGGAATGGCTACACCTTC. Translation: CASSPFSGNGYTF. Looking up the rest from reference TRBV14 and TRBJ1-2 gives the full variable domain: EAGVTQFPSHSVIEKGQTVTLRCDPISGHDNLYWYRRVMGKEIKFLLHFVKESKQDESGMPNNRFLAERTGGTYSTLKVQPAELEDSGVYFCASSPFSGNGYTFGSGTRLTVV.

The rearrangement uses TRBV6-1 and TRBJ2-7; 7 bases are shared with TRBD2. V shed 11 bases and J 6 bases; nucleotides not matched to a gene: 10. Looked up from germline, CDR1 is MNHNS and CDR2 is SASEGT. This CDR3 contains 12 residues. CDR3 protein: CAGGEPSSEQYF. CDR3 DNA: TGTGCCGGGGGGGAGCCCTCCAGCGAGCAGTACTTC.

This clone showed up just a few times. The same CDR3 arises from other DNA sequences in this sample as well. V and J are TRBV9 and TRBJ2-5, with unresolved D. CDR1 and CDR2 (germline): SGDLS, YYNGEE. The CDR3 is 10 amino acids. Trimming pared 3 bases from V and 5 bases from J, leaving 2 bases between. CDR3 nucleotide sequence: TGTGCCAGCAGCGGTGAGACCCAGTACTTC. It encodes CASSGETQYF.

This chain joins TRBV5-1 and TRBJ1-4, with TRBD1 matching over 8 bases. From germline, CDR1 is SGHRS and CDR2 YFSETQ. This CDR3 contains 14 residues. Trimming at V came to 1 base and at J to 5 bases, leaving 1 base not matched to a gene. CDR3 region: CASSLWTGNEKLFF. Written as DNA, the CDR3 is TGCGCCAGCAGCTTGTGGACAGGGAATGAAAAACTGTTTTTT.

V is TRBV10-1 and J is TRBJ2-1; TRBD2 aligns across 13 bases. The V gene's germline CDR1 is WNHNN and CDR2 SYGVQD (reference sequence). The CDR3 extends over 14 amino acids. Unmatched junction bases numbered 3, after V lost 4 bases and J lost 9 bases. The CDR3 nucleotides read TGCGCCAGCAGTGGGGGACTAGCGGGATTTGAGCAGTTCTTC. It translates to CASSGGLAGFEQFF.

The rearrangement joins TRBV4-2 to TRBJ2-1; 7 bases fit TRBD2. The J segment lost 3 bases and the V segment lost 3 bases, leaving 8 bases of the junction unmatched. Germline V lookup: CDR1 LGHNA, CDR2 YNFKEQ. The CDR3 runs 16 residues. This CDR3 reads CASSHSVREGYNEQFF. The CDR3 region has the DNA TGTGCCAGCAGCCATTCTGTCAGGGAGGGCTACAATGAGCAGTTCTTC.